The 30 T cell receptor beta chains listed next were all sequenced from one sample in a study of glioma-infiltrating T cells after dendritic cell vaccination. Measured with immunoSEQ multiplex PCR; TCRdb has only the in-frame clones, and not every one. The sample records over 90,000 clones, about four fifths being singletons. The sequencing here drew on blood, taken before dendritic cell vaccination. These receptors came from a human donor with glioblastoma.

J is TRBJ2-5 and V is TRBV7-8; D might be TRBD2 (5 bases). Trimming left V 1 base short and J 8 bases short, with 11 bases between. This CDR3 spans 13 amino acids. CDR1 and CDR2 (germline): SGHVS, FQNEAQ. The CDR3 spells CASSLGYGETQYF. CDR3 in DNA: TGTGCCAGCAGCTTAGGTTACGGGGAAACCCAGTACTTC.

The rearrangement links TRBV30 to TRBJ2-6; D may be TRBD2 (6 bases). The germline V and J ends were trimmed by 4 bases and 4 bases, with 17 bases remaining between them. Germline lookup yields CDR1 GTSNPN and CDR2 SVGIG (reference sequence). There are 16 residues in the CDR3. DNA of the CDR3: TGTGCCTGGAAGGAGGCGGGGATGAGGGGGGCCAACGTCCTGACTTTC. Its protein is CAWKEAGMRGANVLTF.

The chain links TRBV7-9 to TRBJ2-5; D may be TRBD1 (5 bases). The CDR3 is made up of 15 amino acids. CDR1 SEHNR and CDR2 FQNEAQ come from the germline V gene (reference sequence). Trimming left V 6 bases short and J 3 bases short, with 17 bases between. DNA of the CDR3: TGTGCCAGCAGTCCTGACAGAGTAACTGAAGAGACCCAGTACTTC. Translation: CASSPDRVTEETQYF.

The V and J genes are TRBV5-6 and TRBJ2-7, with D tentatively TRBD2 (6 bases). The CDR3 totals 12 residues. V was pared by 0 bases and J by 6 bases, with 7 bases between. Germline V CDR1 and CDR2: SGHDT, YYEEEE. The CDR3 loop is CASSLVRGEQYF. CDR3 coding DNA: TGTGCCAGCAGCTTGGTGCGGGGCGAGCAGTACTTC.

The genes are TRBV2 and TRBJ1-2; 7 bases are shared with TRBD1. The V gene end was trimmed by 5 bases and the J gene end by 0 bases; junction bases not matched to a gene: 3. Germline values: CDR1 SNHLY, CDR2 FYNNEI. This CDR3 spans 14 amino acids. CDR3 amino acids: CASSSDRANYGYTF. The CDR3 coding sequence is TGTGCCAGCAGTTCTGACAGGGCTAACTATGGCTACACCTTC.

V is TRBV19 and J is TRBJ2-3; 12 nucleotides agree with TRBD2. Germline CDR1 LNHDA, CDR2 SQIVND (reference sequence). This CDR3 comprises 15 residues. V lost 4 bases, J lost 6 bases, and 5 bases stayed unmatched. CDR3 amino acids: CASSTLAGGEDTQYF. CDR3 sequence (DNA): TGTGCCAGTAGTACACTAGCGGGGGGAGAGGATACGCAGTATTTT.

This clone came up once. The CDR3 sequence is CASSFQDTLLDTQYF. The CDR3 DNA is TGTGCCAGCAGCTTCCAGGACACCCTTTTGGATACGCAGTATTTT. This chain uses TRBV7-3 with TRBJ2-3, with D possibly matching TRBD1 (5 bases). Per the germline V gene, CDR1 is SGHTA and CDR2 is FQGTGA. Between the trimmed V and J ends, which lost 3 bases and 6 bases, there was a span of 16 bases. The CDR3 spans 15 residues. The full variable domain, its missing parts supplied by reference TRBV7-3 and TRBJ2-3, is GAGVSQTPSNKVTEKGKYVELRCDPISGHTALYWYRQSLGQGPEFLIYFQGTGAADDSGLPNDRFFAVRPEGSVSTLKIQRTERGDSAVYLCASSFQDTLLDTQYFGPGTRLTVL.

The genes are TRBV10-1 and TRBJ2-5, with TRBD2 matching 12 bases. Germline V CDR1 and CDR2: WNHNN, SYGVQD (reference sequence). Trimming took 6 bases from V and 1 from J; bases not matched to a gene: 3. The CDR3 totals 15 residues. CDR3 sequence: CASSATSGGQETQYF. CDR3 coding DNA: TGCGCCAGCAGCGCGACTAGCGGGGGCCAAGAGACCCAGTACTTC.

The CDR3 reads CAWSRSLDGTYEQYF. The CDR3 DNA follows: TGTGCCTGGAGTAGATCACTAGACGGGACCTACGAGCAGTACTTC. This chain joins TRBV30 and TRBJ2-7; possible D gene TRBD2, 5 bases. The CDR3 is 15 residues long. Trimming took 2 bases from V and 2 from J, leaving 16 bases between them. Germline-derived CDR1 and CDR2 are GTSNPN and SVGIG (reference sequence).

In DNA form, the CDR3 reads TGTGCCAGCAGCGTAGCGAGGGCCCCGAACACCGGGGAGCTGTTTTTT. This sequence encodes CASSVARAPNTGELFF. The chain carries TRBV9 and TRBJ2-2; D perhaps matches TRBD2 (5 bases). V lost 0 bases and J 0 bases, leaving 9 bases between the germline ends. The CDR3 sequence is 16 residues long. Germline V gene sequence: CDR1 SGDLS, CDR2 YYNGEE. Using reference TRBV9 and TRBJ2-2 for the parts outside the CDR3, the full variable domain is DSGVTQTPKHLITATGQRVTLRCSPRSGDLSVYWYQQSLDQGLQFLIQYYNGEERAKGNILERFSAQQFPDLHSELNLSSLELGDSALYFCASSVARAPNTGELFFGEGSRLTVL.

This clone was detected many times. The chain has TRBV5-4 and TRBJ1-3, with unresolved D. The CDR3 has 13 residues. The germline V gene has CDR1 SGHNT and CDR2 YYREEE (reference sequence). The V and J ends lost 0 bases and 4 bases respectively, with 5 bases between them. The chain's CDR3 is CASSLDTGNTIYF. DNA of the CDR3: TGTGCCAGCAGCTTGGACACGGGAAACACCATATATTTT.

V and J are TRBV4-1 and TRBJ1-3, with D possibly matching TRBD1 (6 bases). The CDR3 runs 19 residues. The germline CDR1 and CDR2 sequences are MGHRA and YSYEKL. V gave up 4 bases and J gave up 0 bases, with 22 bases separating them. The CDR3 is CASSLREPGHRISGNTIYF. CDR3 in DNA: TGCGCCAGCAGCCTTAGGGAACCGGGACACCGGATCTCTGGAAACACCATATATTTT.

V is TRBV5-1 and J is TRBJ2-6; D perhaps matches TRBD1 (6 bases). Per the germline V gene, CDR1 is SGHRS and CDR2 is YFSETQ. This CDR3 has 17 residues. V was cut by 4 bases and J by 1 base, with 15 bases left in between. The CDR3 loop reads CASSRRTVSSGANVLTF. The CDR3 nucleotides read TGCGCCAGCAGCAGAAGGACAGTATCGTCTGGGGCCAACGTCCTGACTTTC.

As DNA, the CDR3 is TGTGCCAGCAGCGCAGCACATAACAGTTACGAGCAGTACTTC. The encoded protein is CASSAAHNSYEQYF. V usage is TRBV7-8 and J usage is TRBJ2-7; D call uncertain. The ends were cut back, 5 bases at V and 4 bases at J, with 15 bases in the middle. CDR3 length: 14 amino acids. Per the germline V gene, CDR1 is SGHVS and CDR2 is FQNEAQ. Looking up the rest from reference TRBV7-8 and TRBJ2-7 gives the full variable domain: GAGVSQSPRYKVAKRGQDVALRCDPISGHVSLFWYQQALGQGPEFLTYFQNEAQLDKSGLPSDRFFAERPEGSVSTLKIQRTQQEDSAVYLCASSAAHNSYEQYFGPGTRLTVT.

The table lists this clone with a count of one. The CDR3 here is CASSVLSPKGDYGYTF. The CDR3 DNA reads TGTGCCAGCAGCGTTTTAAGCCCCAAGGGGGACTATGGCTACACCTTC. The chain couples TRBV9 to TRBJ1-2, with D possibly being TRBD1 (6 bases). Trimming took off 2 bases at V and 3 bases at J, with 17 bases between the two ends. This CDR3 spans 16 amino acids. Per germline, CDR1 SGDLS and CDR2 YYNGEE.

This sequence joins TRBV18 and TRBJ2-4; 7 nucleotides agree with TRBD1. J was trimmed by 5 bases and V by 2 bases; bases with no gene match: 3. The CDR3 covers 14 residues. Germline CDR1 and CDR2: KGHSH and LQKENI. The CDR3 DNA is TGTGCCAGCTCACCAGAGGGGGCCGAAAACATTCAGTACTTC. Its protein product is CASSPEGAENIQYF.

V is TRBV4-2 and J is TRBJ1-1, with a tentative D call TRBD1 (5 bases). Germline CDR1 LGHNA, CDR2 YNFKEQ. The CDR3 has 15 residues. The V end lost 0 bases, the J end lost 1 base, and 9 bases lay between the germline ends. The CDR3 is CASSQEAGPNTEAFF. DNA for the CDR3: TGTGCCAGCAGCCAAGAGGCGGGACCGAACACTGAAGCTTTCTTT.

The CDR3 is CASSYPGTGQLPNTGELFF. CDR3 bases: TGTGCCAGCAGCTACCCCGGGACAGGGCAATTACCGAACACCGGGGAGCTGTTTTTT. The chain joins TRBV7-9 to TRBJ2-2, with 9 nucleotides matching TRBD1. V was clipped by 4 bases and J by 0 bases; unmatched bases: 12. The germline gives CDR1 SEHNR, CDR2 FQNEAQ (reference sequence). The CDR3 spans 19 residues.

This clone was observed a single time. The chain has TRBV5-4 and TRBJ2-7; 11 bases match TRBD2. V lost 3 bases and J lost 6; bases outside the gene matches: 8. This CDR3 contains 15 residues. The germline gives CDR1 SGHNT, CDR2 YYREEE (reference sequence). CDR3 nucleotide sequence: TGTGCCAGCAGCTCATTAGCGGGGGGGCCTTCCGAGCAGTACTTC. This translates into CASSSLAGGPSEQYF. The complete variable domain, with remaining parts taken from reference TRBV5-4 and TRBJ2-7, reads ETGVTQSPTHLIKTRGQQVTLRCSSQSGHNTVSWYQQALGQGPQFIFQYYREEENGRGNFPPRFSGLQFPNYSSELNVNALELDDSALYLCASSSLAGGPSEQYFGPGTRLTVT.

The gene calls are TRBV30 and TRBJ2-7; 7 nucleotides match TRBD1. The CDR3 runs to 13 residues. V lost 8 bases and J lost 4; bases outside the gene matches: 11. Per the germline V gene, CDR1 is GTSNPN and CDR2 is SVGIG (reference sequence). Here the CDR3 DNA reads TGTGCCACGGACCGCCGACAGGGATACGAGCAGTACTTC. Protein: CATDRRQGYEQYF.

The chain uses TRBV5-5 and TRBJ1-2, with unresolved D. The CDR3 has 14 amino acids. The germline V gene has CDR1 SGHKS and CDR2 YYEKEE (reference sequence). The germline V and J ends were trimmed by 4 bases and 4 bases, with 14 bases remaining between them. The CDR3 bases are TGTGCCAGCAGCCCCACGTCGTACGGCTATGGCTACACCTTC. Protein: CASSPTSYGYGYTF.

The V and J genes are TRBV4-2 and TRBJ2-1; D is perhaps TRBD2 (5 bases). CDR1 and CDR2 from the germline V gene are LGHNA and YNFKEQ. The V end lost 0 bases, the J end lost 4 bases, and 19 bases lay between the germline ends. The CDR3 contains 18 residues. CDR3 sequence: CASSQDPQVDSYYNEQFF. The CDR3 nucleotides are TGTGCCAGCAGCCAAGATCCTCAAGTGGACTCGTATTACAATGAGCAGTTCTTC.

The J gene is TRBJ1-4, the V gene TRBV30; D unclear. CDR3 length: 11 amino acids. Germline V gives CDR1 GTSNPN, CDR2 SVGIG (reference sequence). Trimming took off 0 bases at V and 7 bases at J, with 3 bases between the two ends. The CDR3 region has the DNA TGTGCCTGGAGTGTCTCTGAAAAACTGTTTTTT. Translated, it gives CAWSVSEKLFF.

The V and J genes are TRBV29-1 and TRBJ2-1, with TRBD2 matching over 7 bases. Per germline, CDR1 SQVTM and CDR2 ANQGSEA. Trimming cost V 5 bases and J 9 bases; bases outside gene matches: 10. The CDR3 is 13 amino acids. The CDR3 loop is CSVQIAGEGEQFF. In DNA, the CDR3 is TGCAGCGTTCAGATAGCCGGGGAGGGTGAGCAGTTCTTC.

The V call is TRBV2, the J call TRBJ2-5; no clear D. The CDR3 extends over 10 amino acids. Trimming removed 5 bases at V and 5 bases at J, with 3 bases between. Looked up from germline, CDR1 is SNHLY and CDR2 is FYNNEI. CDR3: CASSLETQYF. DNA for the CDR3: TGTGCCAGCAGTCTGGAGACCCAGTACTTC.

J is TRBJ1-2 and V is TRBV5-1; D is undetermined. The CDR3 length is 14 residues. With 4 bases removed from V and 1 base from J, the gap between germline ends came to 11 bases. Per germline, CDR1 SGHRS and CDR2 YFSETQ. The CDR3 protein is CASSVAGFNYGYTF. For the CDR3, the DNA is TGCGCCAGCAGCGTCGCCGGGTTTAACTATGGCTACACCTTC.

The chain is built from TRBV4-1 and TRBJ2-7, with TRBD2 as a possible D gene (6 bases). Trimming removed 1 base from V and 6 bases from J, with 7 bases in between. The CDR3 runs 12 residues. Germline CDR1 is MGHRA and CDR2 is YSYEKL. CDR3 sequence: CASSQGRAEQYF. In DNA form, the CDR3 reads TGCGCCAGCAGCCAAGGGAGGGCCGAGCAGTACTTC.

The chain carries TRBV5-1 and TRBJ1-2, with D maybe TRBD1 (5 bases). The CDR3 is 14 amino acids. Germline-derived CDR1 and CDR2 are SGHRS and YFSETQ. V was shortened by 3 bases and J by 8 bases, with 17 bases between the two germline ends. The CDR3 region has the DNA TGCGCCAGCAGCTGGGACCTCCTAGGAGGGGGCTACACCTTC. This gives the protein CASSWDLLGGGYTF.

The chain joins TRBV12-2 to TRBJ2-3; the D call of TRBD2 is as the table states it, not checked on the DNA. TRBV12-2 is deemed a pseudogene. The CDR3 consists of 16 residues. The chain's CDR3 is CASRFGLAGGFRTQYF. CDR3 nucleotide sequence: TGTGCAAGTCGCTTTGGATTAGCGGGGGGCTTCCGGACGCAGTATTTT.

The chain employs TRBV30 and TRBJ1-6; D ambiguous. The CDR3 is 12 residues long. V was trimmed by 1 base and J by 11 bases, leaving 9 bases between them. Germline CDR1 reads GTSNPN; CDR2 reads SVGIG (reference sequence). CDR3 residues: CAWSASEPPLHF. CDR3 nucleotides: TGTGCCTGGAGTGCATCGGAGCCACCCCTCCACTTT.